This paragraph covers one T cell receptor (beta chain) sequence. Only a few counts were recorded for this clonotype. No cognate antigen has been identified for it. Base qualities are not at hand, and no much larger clone is one base apart. The data are from a study of CD8 T cells in ankylosing spondylitis (dated by TCRdb to about 2017). With regard to the full study: The study profiled T cell receptor beta repertoires in healthy donors and ankylosing spondylitis patients to find disease-linked TCR variants. The full study cohort comprised around 25 ankylosing spondylitis patients and some 110 healthy donors. Peripheral blood samples were taken, and synovial fluid was additionally collected from ankylosing spondylitis patients.

The CDR3 has 16 amino acids, counting the end cysteine and phenylalanine. This entry keeps only the CDR3 DNA: 48 bases, framed from base 1. V lost 4 bases and J lost 5 bases, and the count of bases not matched to a germline gene is 6. Study-wide conclusions, independent of this receptor: A CD8+ phenotype was shown by the disease-linked clones, which were found at relatively low frequencies in peripheral blood. A TCR beta motif of roughly 8 highly homologous amino acid variants appeared characteristic of blood from ankylosing spondylitis patients. The disease-linked clones were reported to be significantly enriched in matched synovial fluid samples from ankylosing spondylitis patients. Some motif variants had previously been reported in the synovial fluid and blood of reactive arthritis patients, which suggests shared mechanisms of disease initiation.

Data came from an Illumina HiSeq 2500. TCR beta libraries were prepared by quantitative 5'-RACE with molecular barcodes. Per the source publication's procedure: To identify disease-linked TCR variants, a new computational method was used, one built on a probabilistic model of VDJ rearrangement. TCRdb reworked the public reads: Q25 trimming with fastp, MiXCR clone assembly, productive beta chains retained. Rows matching on CDR3 protein sequence are summarized as one entry with the most common DNA and genes. Clone size and V and J calls follow TCRdb, not the original study. The sample data list hundreds of thousands of distinct CDR3 sequences, and 20% of these were observed just once. Over 10% of the sample is taken by the ten largest.

The sequence is built from TRBV12-3 or TRBV12-4 and TRBJ2-2; the junction holds 11 bases that match TRBD1. The sequence came from a male donor with ankylosing spondylitis or in good health (not recorded which). The source material was blood, either unsorted or a sorted T cell fraction (not recorded which). The sequenced DNA: TGTGCCAGCAGTTCCTGGGACAGGGGGTTGACCGGGGAGCTGTTTTTT. It codes for CASSSWDRGLTGELFF.